This T cell receptor (beta chain) appears in the sequencing data of a study of cytomegalovirus exposure and HLA in healthy donors. The PCR made use of 60 Vbeta and 13 Jbeta primers. Only in-frame clones appear in the TCRdb table, and some are missing; sequencing was by immunoSEQ multiplex PCR. The sample carries roughly 190,000 clones, approximately 78% recorded once. The CDR3 spans 13 residues. CDR1 is SNHLY and CDR2 is FYNNEI in the germline V gene. V dropped 6 bases and J dropped 8 bases, with 16 bases sitting between them. The source material was PBMCs. This TCR came from a woman aged 18-29 years in good health and CMV-seronegative. V and J are TRBV2 and TRBJ1-2; perhaps TRBD1 as D (5 bases). Here the CDR3 DNA reads TGTGCCAGCAGGGGCCCTGGAGGGGTGGGCTACACCTTC. This codes for CASRGPGGVGYTF. The full variable domain, completed using reference TRBV2 and TRBJ1-2, is EPEVTQTPSHQVTQMGQEVILRCVPISNHLYFYWYRQILGQKVEFLVSFYNNEISEKSEIFDDQFSVERPDGSNFTLKIRSTKLEDSAMYFCASRGPGGVGYTFGSGTRLTVV.